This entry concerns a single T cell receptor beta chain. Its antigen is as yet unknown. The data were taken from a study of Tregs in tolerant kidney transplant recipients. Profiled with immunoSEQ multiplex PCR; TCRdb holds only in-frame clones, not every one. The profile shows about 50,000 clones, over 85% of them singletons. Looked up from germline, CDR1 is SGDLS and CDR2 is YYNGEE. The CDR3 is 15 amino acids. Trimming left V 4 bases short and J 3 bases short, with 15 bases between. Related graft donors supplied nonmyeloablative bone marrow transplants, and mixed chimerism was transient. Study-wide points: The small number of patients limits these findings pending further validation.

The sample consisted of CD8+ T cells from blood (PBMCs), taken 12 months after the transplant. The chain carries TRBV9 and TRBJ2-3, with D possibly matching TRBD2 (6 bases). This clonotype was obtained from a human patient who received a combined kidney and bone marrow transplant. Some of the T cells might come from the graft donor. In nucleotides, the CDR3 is TGTGCCAGCAGCACCCACATCGGGGGAACAGATACGCAGTATTTT. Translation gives CASSTHIGGTDTQYF.